The following is a T cell receptor (beta chain) sequence with its context. This record belongs to a study of shared clonotypes between healthy human individuals. Here immunoSEQ multiplex PCR was the method, and the copy in TCRdb shows in-frame clones only, minus some. The sample shows roughly 1.5 million clones, roughly 98% of them seen only once. The clonotype comes from a man aged 25 to 45 in good health. The sample was naive CD4+ T cells sorted from blood. Stated subset: CD45RA+ positively selected.

CDR3 residues: CASSYAGAYGNTIYF. CDR3 bases: TGTGCCAGCAGTTACGCAGGGGCATATGGAAACACCATATATTTT. V and J are TRBV6-5 and TRBJ1-3, with D tentatively TRBD1 (6 bases). This CDR3 has 15 amino acids. Germline V CDR1 and CDR2: MNHEY, SVGAGI. V was pared by 2 bases and J by 3 bases, with 11 bases between.